A selection of T cell receptor beta chains follows, all from one sample in a study of PD-1 blockade in mismatch repair-deficient tumors. The assay was immunoSEQ multiplex PCR, and TCRdb's table has in-frame clones only and misses some. The table records approximately 15,000 clones, under 85% of them present only once. The antigens of these receptors remain unknown. The material was cells cultured in vitro, obtained from a patient treated with pembrolizumab. The receptors originated from an adult with mismatch repair-deficient cancer. Each CDR3 is given with its conserved first and last residue. The D gene is left open where the match is weak. Size tells how often a clone was seen (once, few, many) or the class of an expanded clone, and some rows leave it out.

TRBV11-2,TRBD1,NA,TRBJ1-4,TGTGCCAGCAGCCCACTAAGGACAGGGAGGGCGAAACTGTTTTTT,CASSPLRTGRAKLFF
TRBV15,TRBD2,NA,TRBJ2-7,TGTGCCACCAGCAGAGAACTAGCGGGAGAGAAGCAGTACTTC,CATSRELAGEKQYF
TRBV7-8,NA,NA,TRBJ2-1,TGTGCCAGCAGCTTAGGCCCTTTAGGGGAGCAGTTCTTC,CASSLGPLGEQFF
TRBV7-9,NA,NA,TRBJ1-2,TGTGCCAGCAGCCTAGGACAGAGCTATGGCTACACCTTC,CASSLGQSYGYTF
TRBV12-5,NA,few,TRBJ2-2,TGTGCTAGTGGTTTGATATTGGAGGGTAGGATGAACACCGGGGAGCTGTTTTTT,CASGLILEGRMNTGELFF
TRBV10-3,NA,NA,TRBJ2-5,TGTGCCATCAGTGGCCCCCAAGAGACCCAGTACTTC,CAISGPQETQYF
TRBV10-1,NA,NA,TRBJ2-2,TGCGCCAGGGGAATTACTAGCCGCAACACCGGGGAGCTGTTTTTT,CARGITSRNTGELFF
TRBV9,TRBD2,NA,TRBJ2-5,TGTGCCAGCAGCGTACAAGCGGGAGTGTATGAGACCCAGTACTTC,CASSVQAGVYETQYF
TRBV2,TRBD2,NA,TRBJ2-3,TGTGCAAGCCGCTCTTTCAGGGGAGCGGGAGGGCCTACAGATACGCAGTATTTT,CASRSFRGAGGPTDTQYF
TRBV11-3,TRBD2,NA,TRBJ2-7,TGTGCCAGTCGTCGGGAGGCCCCCTACGAGCAGTACTTC,CASRREAPYEQYF
TRBV30,TRBD1,NA,TRBJ2-3,TGTGCCTTTTACTCTATGACAGGGGAGGCAGATACGCAGTATTTT,CAFYSMTGEADTQYF
TRBV28,TRBD1,NA,TRBJ2-5,TGTGCCAGCAGCCTTCGGGACAGGCAAGAGACCCAGTACTTC,CASSLRDRQETQYF
TRBV19,NA,NA,TRBJ2-6,TGTGCCAGTGGACCCCTGATTTCTGGGGCCAACGTCCTGACTTTC,CASGPLISGANVLTF
TRBV28,TRBD1,once,TRBJ2-7,TGTGCCAGCAGTGGGGACAGGGGGCGGTATGAGCAGTACTTC,CASSGDRGRYEQYF
TRBV13,NA,NA,TRBJ2-3,TGTGCCAGCAGCTTCCTGACTGTCACAGATACGCAGTATTTT,CASSFLTVTDTQYF
TRBV7-3,NA,NA,TRBJ2-7,TGTGCCAGCAGCTTATCGGGTTCCTCCTACGAGCAGTACTTC,CASSLSGSSYEQYF
TRBV28,NA,NA,TRBJ1-4,TGTGCCAGCAGCCTCACGCCCGGTGAAAAACTGTTTTTT,CASSLTPGEKLFF
TRBV27,NA,NA,TRBJ2-3,TGTGCCAGCAGGCCTCCTCATGACAGCGGGCTGAGCACAGATACGCAGTATTTT,CASRPPHDSGLSTDTQYF
TRBV18,NA,NA,TRBJ2-3,TGTGCCAGCTCCCCGGGACCTGGTACAGATACGCAGTATTTT,CASSPGPGTDTQYF
TRBV21-1,NA,NA,TRBJ1-5,TGTGCCAGCAGGTGCGAGGACAGGGGGGCCGATCAGCCCCAGCATTTT,CASRCEDRGADQPQHF
TRBV5-1,TRBD2,NA,TRBJ2-7,TGCGCCAGCAGCATGGGACTAGCGGGGACCTATGAGCAGTACTTC,CASSMGLAGTYEQYF
TRBV28,NA,few,TRBJ1-5,TGTGCCAGCAGTTTATTACCCCATCAGCCCCAGCATTTT,CASSLLPHQPQHF
TRBV9,TRBD2,few,TRBJ2-1,TGTGCCAGCAGCGAGGGGACTAGCCTAGACTCCTACAATGAGCAGTTCTTC,CASSEGTSLDSYNEQFF
TRBV9,NA,NA,TRBJ2-7,TGTGCCAACAGCTCTTCGGGCGGCCTAGGCTACGAGCAGTACTTC,CANSSSGGLGYEQYF
TRBV5-1,NA,NA,TRBJ2-7,TGCGCCAGCAGTTCTAACCCCACGGGAGCCAACCACGAGCAGTACTTC,CASSSNPTGANHEQYF
TRBV23-1,TRBD2,NA,TRBJ2-1,TGCGCCAGCAGTCAGAGGACTAGCGGGACCGCCTACAATGAGCAGTTCTTC,CASSQRTSGTAYNEQFF
TRBV19,TRBD2,once,TRBJ2-1,TGTGCCAGTAGTAGAACCGGGACTACCACTGAGCAGTTCTTC,CASSRTGTTTEQFF
TRBV7-8,TRBD2,NA,TRBJ2-3,TGTGCCAGCAGCTTTAGCGGGAAACTCACAGATACGCAGTATTTT,CASSFSGKLTDTQYF
TRBV11-3,TRBD2,NA,TRBJ2-7,TGTGCCAGCAGCCTACCCACTAGCGACGAGCAGTACTTC,CASSLPTSDEQYF
TRBV9,NA,NA,TRBJ2-7,TGTGCCAGCAGCGTAGAGGGAGCGGGTCACTACGAGCAGTACTTC,CASSVEGAGHYEQYF
TRBV7-9,TRBD1,NA,TRBJ2-7,TGTGCCAGCAGCGGATGGACAGGGGCGTCCTACGAGCAGTACTTC,CASSGWTGASYEQYF
TRBV7-9,NA,NA,TRBJ2-2,TGTGCCAGCAGCCCATACCGACAGGGGAGGGGCGGGGAGCTGTTTTTT,CASSPYRQGRGGELFF
TRBV27,NA,NA,TRBJ2-7,TGTGCCAGCAGTTCCAGGGGCCACGAGCAGTACTTC,CASSSRGHEQYF
TRBV6-6,TRBD2,once,TRBJ2-2,TGTGCCAGCAGTTACCTGGTAGCGGGAGTCTCGGGGGAGCTGTTTTTT,CASSYLVAGVSGELFF
TRBV28,TRBD1,few,TRBJ2-1,TGTGCCAGCAACCCGATGACAGGGTTTGGCAATGAGCAGTTCTTC,CASNPMTGFGNEQFF
TRBV2,TRBD1,NA,TRBJ2-3,TGTGCCAGTATACAGGGGGCGCAAGATACGCAGTATTTT,CASIQGAQDTQYF
TRBV5-1,TRBD2,NA,TRBJ2-1,TGCGCCAGCAGAGGCGGCAGCGGGGGGAACAATGAGCAGTTCTTC,CASRGGSGGNNEQFF
TRBV27,NA,once,TRBJ2-7,TGTGCCAGCAGAAAACGGACAGATACAAACTCCTACGAGCAGTACTTC,CASRKRTDTNSYEQYF
TRBV2,NA,NA,TRBJ2-5,TGTGCCAGCAGCGTCACCAGGGGACGGGAGACCCAGTACTTC,CASSVTRGRETQYF
TRBV28,TRBD2,NA,TRBJ2-3,TGTGCCAGCAGTCCTAGGCCTAGCGGGGCCCCCGGCAAGCAGTATTTT,CASSPRPSGAPGKQYF
TRBV6-6,NA,NA,TRBJ2-1,TGTGCCAGCAACCAACGCAATGAGCAGTTCTTC,CASNQRNEQFF
TRBV5-1,NA,NA,TRBJ1-4,TGCGCCAGCAGCTTGGGTGTAGGGAATAATGAAAAACTGTTTTTT,CASSLGVGNNEKLFF
TRBV2,NA,few,TRBJ2-7,TGTGCCAGCAGGAACAACTACGAGCAGTACTTC,CASRNNYEQYF
TRBV2,NA,NA,TRBJ1-2,TGTGCTAGGGTAGCTAACTATGGCTACACCTTC,CARVANYGYTF
TRBV27,NA,NA,TRBJ2-7,TGTGCCAGCAGTGCGACTGGGACCTACGAGCAGTACTTC,CASSATGTYEQYF
TRBV9,NA,NA,TRBJ2-7,TGTGCCAGCAGCACCCTGGGCACCTCCTACGAGCAGTACTTC,CASSTLGTSYEQYF
TRBV29-1,NA,NA,TRBJ1-1,TGCAGCGCTCTGGGGCGACAGTTGAACACTGAAGCTTTCTTT,CSALGRQLNTEAFF
TRBV4-1,TRBD1,NA,TRBJ1-1,TGCGCCAGCAGCCATCGACAGGGTGGGACTGAAGCTTTCTTT,CASSHRQGGTEAFF
TRBV11-1,NA,NA,TRBJ2-5,TGTGCCAGCAGCTTAGGGGCAGCCCCGTACCAAGAGACCCAGTACTTC,CASSLGAAPYQETQYF
TRBV5-8,NA,NA,TRBJ1-6,TGTGCCAGCTCTCTGTGGGGGACACCCCTCCACTTT,CASSLWGTPLHF